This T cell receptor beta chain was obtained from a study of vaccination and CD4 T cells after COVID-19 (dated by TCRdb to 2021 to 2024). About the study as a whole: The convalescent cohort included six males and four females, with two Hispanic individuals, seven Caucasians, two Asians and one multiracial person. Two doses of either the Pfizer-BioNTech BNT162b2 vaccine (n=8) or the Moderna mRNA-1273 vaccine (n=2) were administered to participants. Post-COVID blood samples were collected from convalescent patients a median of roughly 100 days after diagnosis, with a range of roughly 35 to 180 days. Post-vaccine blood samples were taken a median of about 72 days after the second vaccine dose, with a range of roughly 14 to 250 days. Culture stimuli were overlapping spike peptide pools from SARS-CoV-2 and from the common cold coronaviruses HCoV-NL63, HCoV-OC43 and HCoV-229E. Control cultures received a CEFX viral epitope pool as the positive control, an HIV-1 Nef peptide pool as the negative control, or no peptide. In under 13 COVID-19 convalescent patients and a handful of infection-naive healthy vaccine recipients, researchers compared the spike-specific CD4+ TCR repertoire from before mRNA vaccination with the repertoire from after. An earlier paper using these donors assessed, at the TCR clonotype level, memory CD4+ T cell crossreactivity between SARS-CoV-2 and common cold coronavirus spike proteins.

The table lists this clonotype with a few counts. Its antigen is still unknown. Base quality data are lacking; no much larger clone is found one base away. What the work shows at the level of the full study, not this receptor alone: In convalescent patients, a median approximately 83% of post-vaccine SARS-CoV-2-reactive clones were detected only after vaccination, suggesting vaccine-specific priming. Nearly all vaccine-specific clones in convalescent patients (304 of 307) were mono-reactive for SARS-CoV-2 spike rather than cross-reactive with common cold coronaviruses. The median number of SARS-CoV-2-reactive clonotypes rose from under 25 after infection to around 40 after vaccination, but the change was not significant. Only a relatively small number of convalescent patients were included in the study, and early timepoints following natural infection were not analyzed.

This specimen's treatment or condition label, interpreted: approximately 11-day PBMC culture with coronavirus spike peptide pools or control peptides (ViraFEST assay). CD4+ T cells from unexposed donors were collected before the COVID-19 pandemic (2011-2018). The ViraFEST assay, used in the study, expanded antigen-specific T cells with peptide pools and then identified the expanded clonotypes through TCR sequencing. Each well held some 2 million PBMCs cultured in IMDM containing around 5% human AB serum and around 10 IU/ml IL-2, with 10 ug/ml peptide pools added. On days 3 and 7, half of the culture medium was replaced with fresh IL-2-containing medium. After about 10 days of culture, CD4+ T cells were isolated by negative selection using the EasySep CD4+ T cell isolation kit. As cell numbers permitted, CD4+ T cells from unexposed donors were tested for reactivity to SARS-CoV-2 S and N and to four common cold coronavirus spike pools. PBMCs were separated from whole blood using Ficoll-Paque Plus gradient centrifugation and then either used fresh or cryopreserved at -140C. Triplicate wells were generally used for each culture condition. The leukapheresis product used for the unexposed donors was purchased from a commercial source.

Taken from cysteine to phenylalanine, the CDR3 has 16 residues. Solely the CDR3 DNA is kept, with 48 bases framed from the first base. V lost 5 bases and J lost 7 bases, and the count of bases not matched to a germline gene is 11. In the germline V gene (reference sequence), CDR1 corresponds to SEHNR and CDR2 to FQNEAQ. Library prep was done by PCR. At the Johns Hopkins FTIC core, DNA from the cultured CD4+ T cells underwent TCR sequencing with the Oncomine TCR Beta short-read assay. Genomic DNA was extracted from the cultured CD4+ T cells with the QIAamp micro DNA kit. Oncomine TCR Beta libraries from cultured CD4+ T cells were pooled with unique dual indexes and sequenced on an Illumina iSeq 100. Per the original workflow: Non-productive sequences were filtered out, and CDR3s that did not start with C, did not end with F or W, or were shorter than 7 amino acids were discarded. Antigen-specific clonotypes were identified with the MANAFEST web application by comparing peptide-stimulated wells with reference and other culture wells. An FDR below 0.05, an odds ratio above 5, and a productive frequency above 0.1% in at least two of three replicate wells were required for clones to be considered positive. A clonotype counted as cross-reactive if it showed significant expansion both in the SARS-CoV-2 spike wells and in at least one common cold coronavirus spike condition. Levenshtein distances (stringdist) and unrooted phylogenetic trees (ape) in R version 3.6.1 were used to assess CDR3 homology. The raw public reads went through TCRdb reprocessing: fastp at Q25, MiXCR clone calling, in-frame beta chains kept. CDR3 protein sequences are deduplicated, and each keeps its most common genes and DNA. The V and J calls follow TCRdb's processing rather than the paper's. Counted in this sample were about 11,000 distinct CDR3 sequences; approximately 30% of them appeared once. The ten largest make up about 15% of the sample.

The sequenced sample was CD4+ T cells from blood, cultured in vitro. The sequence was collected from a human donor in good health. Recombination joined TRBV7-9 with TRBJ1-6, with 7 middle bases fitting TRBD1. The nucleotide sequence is TGTGCCAGCAGCGAGGAGGGGGCAGGACCGAATTCACCCCTCCACTTT. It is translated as CASSEEGAGPNSPLHF.